A single sample is the source of the 15 T cell receptor beta chains below, sequenced in a study of blood T cell repertoires in COVID-19. Sequenced by immunoSEQ multiplex PCR; TCRdb stores in-frame clones only, minus some. The repertoire holds 200,000 or so clones, with 85% as singletons. Sequenced material: peripheral blood. The receptors stem from a person aged 65-85 years with COVID-19, enrolled during active disease.

The V call is TRBV28, the J call TRBJ1-4; the match to TRBD1 covers 8 bases. Looked up from germline, CDR1 is MDHEN and CDR2 is SYDVKM. The CDR3 runs to 15 residues. V shed 6 bases and J 7 bases; nucleotides not matched to a gene: 10. CDR3 residues: CASSSGQGLGEKLFF. The CDR3 coding sequence is TGTGCCAGCAGCTCAGGACAGGGCCTGGGTGAAAAACTGTTTTTT.

CDR3 sequence reads: CASSRSGKTVRYEQYF. CDR3 in DNA: TGTGCCAGTAGTCGCTCCGGTAAGACAGTGCGGTACGAGCAGTACTTC. The J gene is TRBJ2-7, the V gene TRBV19, with D maybe TRBD1 (5 bases). Trimming took off 5 bases at V and 4 bases at J, with 21 bases between the two ends. The CDR3 contains 16 residues. The germline CDR1 and CDR2 sequences are LNHDA and SQIVND (reference sequence). The whole variable domain, remainder taken from reference TRBV19 and TRBJ2-7, is DGGITQSPKYLFRKEGQNVTLSCEQNLNHDAMYWYRQDPGQGLRLIYYSQIVNDFQKGDIAEGYSVSREKKESFPLTVTSAQKNPTAFYLCASSRSGKTVRYEQYFGPGTRLTVT.

This rearrangement joins TRBV5-1 to TRBJ2-2; D gene unclear. This CDR3 is 15 amino acids long. Germline loops: CDR1 SGHRS, CDR2 YFSETQ. V was pared by 0 bases and J by 1 base, with 7 bases between. CDR3 bases: TGCGCCAGCAGCTTGGTAGTGCGGAACACCGGGGAGCTGTTTTTT. Translation gives CASSLVVRNTGELFF.

A note on this clone: One end of the junction does not line up with germline, which may come from a read error. J is TRBJ1-2 and V is TRBV9; D is unresolved. This CDR3 is built from 14 residues. CDR1 and CDR2 from the germline V gene are SGDLS and YYNGEE. The CDR3 is CASSVVAGGYDYTF. As DNA, the CDR3 is TGTGCCAGCAGCGTAGTTGCCGGAGGCTATGACTACACCTTC.

J is TRBJ2-7 and V is TRBV5-6; 9 nucleotides agree with TRBD1. Germline CDR1 reads SGHDT; CDR2 reads YYEEEE. This CDR3 contains 15 residues. The ends lost 4 bases at V and 6 bases at J; junction bases unmatched: 11. CDR3 bases: TGTGCCAGCAGCGGAGGGACAGGGTGGTTGAGCGAGCAGTACTTC. It yields the protein CASSGGTGWLSEQYF.

The rearrangement uses TRBV15 and TRBJ2-1; the D is unclear. Germline V lookup: CDR1 LNHNV, CDR2 YYDKDF (reference sequence). The CDR3 covers 16 residues. Deletions cut 2 bases from V and 5 bases from J, with 16 bases between. CDR3 nucleotide sequence: TGTGCCACCAGCAGAAGTTTGGCTCTTGAAGACAATGAGCAGTTCTTC. Protein sequence: CATSRSLALEDNEQFF.

This chain links TRBV6-5 with TRBJ1-1; D unresolved. Germline V CDR1 and CDR2: MNHEY, SVGAGI. CDR3 length equals 11 residues. Trimming took 11 bases from V and 10 from J, leaving 17 bases between them. CDR3 protein: CALEYPTGAFF. CDR3 nucleotides: TGTGCCCTTGAGTACCCGACGGGAGCTTTCTTT.

In this sample, this clone turned up once. The rearrangement joins TRBV5-4 to TRBJ1-5; 9 bases are shared with TRBD1. This CDR3 has 13 residues. The germline gives CDR1 SGHNT, CDR2 YYREEE (reference sequence). V lost 5 bases, J lost 8 bases, and 5 bases stayed unmatched. As DNA, the CDR3 is TGTGCCAGCAGTTCGGACAGGGGAAAGCCCCAGCATTTT. This encodes CASSSDRGKPQHF.

CDR3 sequence reads: CASSQAGGSLSNTDTQYF. CDR3 bases: TGTGCCAGCAGCCAAGCGGGAGGGTCCCTTTCAAACACAGATACGCAGTATTTT. V and J are TRBV4-2 and TRBJ2-3; 8 bases agree with TRBD2. The CDR3 spans 18 residues. Germline CDR1 reads LGHNA; CDR2 reads YNFKEQ. The V segment lost 1 base and the J segment 2 bases; nucleotides outside the gene matches: 11.

The chain carries TRBV14 and TRBJ1-2; D not resolved. The germline gives CDR1 SGHDN, CDR2 FVKESK. The CDR3 is 13 amino acids. V gave up 0 bases and J gave up 4 bases, with 6 bases separating them. CDR3 amino acids: CASSQDRIYGYTF. In nucleotides, the CDR3 is TGTGCCAGCAGCCAAGACAGGATCTATGGCTACACCTTC.

The chain joins TRBV5-1 to TRBJ1-4; D might be TRBD1 (5 bases). V was shortened by 0 bases and J by 8 bases, with 14 bases between the two germline ends. The CDR3 has 15 residues. Germline CDR1 is SGHRS and CDR2 is YFSETQ. In DNA form, the CDR3 reads TGCGCCAGCAGCTTGGCTCCAGGGTTTCTGGAAAAACTGTTTTTT. This encodes CASSLAPGFLEKLFF.

This clone has only one observation. CDR3 protein: CATGAYNEQFF. As DNA, the CDR3 is TGTGCAACAGGAGCTTACAATGAGCAGTTCTTC. The chain recombines TRBV3-1 (or the pseudogene TRBV3-2) with TRBJ2-1; TRBD1 is a possible D gene (5 bases). The CDR3 contains 11 residues. Germline CDR1 LGHDT, CDR2 YNNKEL (reference sequence).

This clone was recorded only once. The rearrangement links TRBV24-1 to TRBJ2-1; 12 bases fit TRBD2. Germline V gives CDR1 KGHDR, CDR2 SFDVKD. Trimming took 5 bases from V and 5 from J; bases not matched to a gene: 9. CDR3 length equals 17 residues. The CDR3 protein is CATSVFPRTSGDNEQFF. CDR3 nucleotides: TGTGCCACCAGTGTCTTCCCCCGGACTAGCGGGGACAATGAGCAGTTCTTC.

The chain uses TRBV6-7 and TRBJ2-7, with D maybe TRBD1 (6 bases). TRBV6-7 qualifies as an ORF whose function is uncertain. V lost 1 base to trimming and J lost 0 bases, with 10 bases between them. This CDR3 has 15 residues. CDR3 nucleotide sequence: TGTGCCAGCAGTTACTGGGGACATGTCTCCTACGAGCAGTACTTC. Translated, it gives CASSYWGHVSYEQYF.

V is TRBV23-1 and J is TRBJ1-5; possibly TRBD1 for D (5 bases). TRBV23-1 has ORF status, its function being uncertain. The CDR3 is 15 residues long. Between the trimmed V and J ends, which lost 0 bases and 7 bases, there was a span of 13 bases. The CDR3 region is CASSQSSPGQQPQHF. The CDR3 DNA reads TGCGCCAGCAGTCAATCGTCGCCAGGGCAGCAGCCCCAGCATTTT.